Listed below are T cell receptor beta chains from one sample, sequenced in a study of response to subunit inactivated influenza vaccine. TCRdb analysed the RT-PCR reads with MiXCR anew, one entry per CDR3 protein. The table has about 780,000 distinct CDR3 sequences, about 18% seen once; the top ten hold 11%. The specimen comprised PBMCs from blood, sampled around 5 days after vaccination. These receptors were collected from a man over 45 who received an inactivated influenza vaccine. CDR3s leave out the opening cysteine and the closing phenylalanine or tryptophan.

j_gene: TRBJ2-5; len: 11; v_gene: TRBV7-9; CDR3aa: ASSLALAPRWY
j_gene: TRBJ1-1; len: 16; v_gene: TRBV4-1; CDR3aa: ASSSSDKAPSMNTEAF
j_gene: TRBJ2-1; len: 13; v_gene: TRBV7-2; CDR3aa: ASSLTSGITNEQF
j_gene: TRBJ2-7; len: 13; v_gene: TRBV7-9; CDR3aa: ASSPGLAVAYEQY
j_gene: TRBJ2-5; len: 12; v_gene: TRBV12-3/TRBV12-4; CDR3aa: ASSSRDREETQY
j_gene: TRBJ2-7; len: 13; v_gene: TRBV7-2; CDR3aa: ASSGTSGGVAVQY
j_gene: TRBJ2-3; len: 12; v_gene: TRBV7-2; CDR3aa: ASSSPGGEDTQY
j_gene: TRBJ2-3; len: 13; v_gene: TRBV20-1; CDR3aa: SARVPWVRTDTQY
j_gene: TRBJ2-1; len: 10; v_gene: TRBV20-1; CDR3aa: SAPLGWGEQF
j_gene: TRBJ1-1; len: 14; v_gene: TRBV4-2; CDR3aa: ASSQAAWTGGTEAF
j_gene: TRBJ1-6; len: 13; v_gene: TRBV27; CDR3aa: ASRTPGQFNSPLH
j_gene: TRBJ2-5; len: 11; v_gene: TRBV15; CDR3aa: ATSRYLGLQLY
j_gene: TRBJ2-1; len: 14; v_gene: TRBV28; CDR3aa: ASSFLRLERGNEQF
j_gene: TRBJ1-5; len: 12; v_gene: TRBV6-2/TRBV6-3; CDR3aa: ASHQTGAVQPQH
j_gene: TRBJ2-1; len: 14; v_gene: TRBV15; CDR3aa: ATAGTSGGSYNEQF
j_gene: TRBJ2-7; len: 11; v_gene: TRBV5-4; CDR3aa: ASSLQGGNEQY
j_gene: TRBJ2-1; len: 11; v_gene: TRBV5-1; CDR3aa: ASSYGRWDEQF
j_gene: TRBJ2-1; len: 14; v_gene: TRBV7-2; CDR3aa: ASSDPSGRAFYEQF
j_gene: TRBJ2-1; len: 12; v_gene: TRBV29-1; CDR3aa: SVVGRARASEQF
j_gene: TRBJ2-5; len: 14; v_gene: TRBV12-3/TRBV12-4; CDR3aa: ASSLPQTGILETQY
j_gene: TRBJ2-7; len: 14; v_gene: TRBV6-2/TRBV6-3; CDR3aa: ASSYKVRPISYEQY
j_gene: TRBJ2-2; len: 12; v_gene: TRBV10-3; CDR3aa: AIRYRDDTGELF
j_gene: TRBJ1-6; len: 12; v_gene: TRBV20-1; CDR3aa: SATRAYRRSPLH
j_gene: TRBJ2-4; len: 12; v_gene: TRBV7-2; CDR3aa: ASSLSTAKNIQY
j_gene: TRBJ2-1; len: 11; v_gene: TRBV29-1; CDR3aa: SVVGLYYNEQF
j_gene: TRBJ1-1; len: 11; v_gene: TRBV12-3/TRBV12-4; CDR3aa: ASSLAGTGEAF
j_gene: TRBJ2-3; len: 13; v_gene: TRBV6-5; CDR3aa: ASSYSSGSADTQY
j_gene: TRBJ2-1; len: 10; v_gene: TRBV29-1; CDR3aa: SVERWEGEQF
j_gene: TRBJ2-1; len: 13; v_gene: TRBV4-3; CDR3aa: ASSQEIGKRNEQF
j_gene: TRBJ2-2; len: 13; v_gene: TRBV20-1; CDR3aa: SASRGSGHTGELF
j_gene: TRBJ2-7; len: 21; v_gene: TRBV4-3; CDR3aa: ASSQRTGGFGTSGTPRSYEQY
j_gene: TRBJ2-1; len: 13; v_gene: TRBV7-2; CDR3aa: ASRQTGERYNEQF
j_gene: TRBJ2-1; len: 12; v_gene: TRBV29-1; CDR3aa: SAASGRAGNEQF
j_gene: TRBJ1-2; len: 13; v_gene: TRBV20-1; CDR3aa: SARPRQGVSYGYT
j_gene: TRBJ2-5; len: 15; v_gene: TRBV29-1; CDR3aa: SVVPNRGTGGRETQY
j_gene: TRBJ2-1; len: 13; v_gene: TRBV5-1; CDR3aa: ASSLGTWQGDEQF
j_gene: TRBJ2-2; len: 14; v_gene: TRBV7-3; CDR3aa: ASSSPPGQNTGELF
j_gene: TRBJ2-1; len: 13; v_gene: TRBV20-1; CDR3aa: SARGLAGIYNEQF
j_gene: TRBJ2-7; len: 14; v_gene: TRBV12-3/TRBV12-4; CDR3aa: ASAKSGTTLTYEQY
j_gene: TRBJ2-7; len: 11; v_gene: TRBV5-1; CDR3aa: ASSLDRFFEQY
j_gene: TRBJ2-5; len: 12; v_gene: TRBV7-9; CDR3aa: ASSRSGTQETQY
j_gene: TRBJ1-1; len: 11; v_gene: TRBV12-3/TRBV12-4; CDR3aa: ASSYRGGTEAF
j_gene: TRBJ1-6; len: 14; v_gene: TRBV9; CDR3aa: ASSARESSYNSPLH
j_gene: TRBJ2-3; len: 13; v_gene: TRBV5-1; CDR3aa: ASSLRVGSTDTQY
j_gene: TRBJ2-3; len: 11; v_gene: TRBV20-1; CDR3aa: SATNRVLDTQY
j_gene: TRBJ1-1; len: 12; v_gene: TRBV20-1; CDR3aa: SAIRQGRDTEAF
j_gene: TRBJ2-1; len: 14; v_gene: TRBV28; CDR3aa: ASSSSGTAPYNEQF
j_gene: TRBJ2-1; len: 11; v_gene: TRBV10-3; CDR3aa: AISDQGPNEQF
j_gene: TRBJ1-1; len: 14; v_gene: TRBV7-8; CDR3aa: ASSLEGAGIHTEAF
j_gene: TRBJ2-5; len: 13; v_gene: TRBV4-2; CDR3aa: ASSPGGVAQETQY
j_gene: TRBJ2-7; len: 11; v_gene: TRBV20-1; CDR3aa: SAPGQGLYEQY
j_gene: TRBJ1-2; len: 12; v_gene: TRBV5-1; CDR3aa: ASRLDRGSFGYT
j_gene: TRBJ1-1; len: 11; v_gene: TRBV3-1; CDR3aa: ASSTTANTEAF
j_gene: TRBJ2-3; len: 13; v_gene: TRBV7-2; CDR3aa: ASRERAGSTDTQY
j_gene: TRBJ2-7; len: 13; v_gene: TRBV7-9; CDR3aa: ASTPLRESSYEQY